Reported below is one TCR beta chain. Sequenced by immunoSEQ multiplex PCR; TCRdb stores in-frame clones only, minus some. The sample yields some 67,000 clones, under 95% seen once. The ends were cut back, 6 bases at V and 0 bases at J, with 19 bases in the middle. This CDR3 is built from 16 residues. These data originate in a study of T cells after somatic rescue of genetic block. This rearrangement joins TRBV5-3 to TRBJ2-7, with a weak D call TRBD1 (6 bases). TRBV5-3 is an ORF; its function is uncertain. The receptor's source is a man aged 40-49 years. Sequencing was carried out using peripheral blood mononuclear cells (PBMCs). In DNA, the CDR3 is TGTGCCAGAATCACAACCAGGGGAACGAGCTCCTACGAGCAGTACTTC. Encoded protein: CARITTRGTSSYEQYF.